Presented here are 5 T cell receptor beta chains from one specimen sequenced in a study of CD8+CD57+ T cells in acquired aplastic anemia. Researchers used genomic DNA as the template to profile TCR beta VDJ and CDR3. A single record per CDR3 protein comes from TCRdb applying MiXCR to the reads. The table includes approximately 170,000 distinct CDR3 sequences, 55% to 80% detected once. Sequencing was performed on sorted CD4+, CD8+, or CD8+CD57+ T cells (not recorded which) from PBMCs. These receptors all stem from a human donor in good health.

The chain recombines TRBV7-9 with TRBJ2-1; 7 bases line up with TRBD1. V lost 2 bases, J lost 3 bases, and 4 bases stayed unmatched. Germline V gene lookup returns CDR1 SEHNR and CDR2 FQNEAQ (reference sequence). The CDR3 has 15 amino acids. In DNA form, the CDR3 reads TGTGCCAGCAGCTTACGGACAGGAATCTACAATGAGCAGTTCTTC. The encoded protein is CASSLRTGIYNEQFF.

The chain employs TRBV19 and TRBJ2-3; D remains unclear. V was pared by 3 bases and J by 1 base, with 8 bases between. The germline V gene encodes CDR1 LNHDA and CDR2 SQIVND (reference sequence). CDR3 size: 14 residues. CDR3 loop: CASSMDRGTDTQYF. DNA for the CDR3: TGTGCCAGTAGTATGGATCGGGGCACAGATACGCAGTATTTT. Combining the CDR3 with reference TRBV19 and TRBJ2-3 gives the whole variable domain DGGITQSPKYLFRKEGQNVTLSCEQNLNHDAMYWYRQDPGQGLRLIYYSQIVNDFQKGDIAEGYSVSREKKESFPLTVTSAQKNPTAFYLCASSMDRGTDTQYFGPGTRLTVL.

The chain couples TRBV25-1 to TRBJ1-4, with D unclear. The CDR3 is 17 amino acids. The germline V gene has CDR1 MGHDK and CDR2 SYGVNS. The V end was cut by 5 bases, the J end by 4 bases, with 20 bases between. In nucleotides, the CDR3 is TGTGCCAGCAGTCCAACAACCGTCCGAGCGGGTAATGAAAAACTGTTTTTT. Translated, it gives CASSPTTVRAGNEKLFF.

The sample holds many counts of this clonotype. The chain combines TRBV19 with TRBJ1-1, with 10 bases aligning to TRBD1. V shed 2 bases and J 5 bases; nucleotides not matched to a gene: 5. Germline V gene sequence: CDR1 LNHDA, CDR2 SQIVND (reference sequence). The CDR3 is 15 amino acids. The CDR3 bases are TGTGCCAGTAGTATAATTGGGACAGGGGAAACTGAAGCTTTCTTT. Translation: CASSIIGTGETEAFF. Full variable domain (outside the CDR3, taken from reference TRBV19 and TRBJ1-1): DGGITQSPKYLFRKEGQNVTLSCEQNLNHDAMYWYRQDPGQGLRLIYYSQIVNDFQKGDIAEGYSVSREKKESFPLTVTSAQKNPTAFYLCASSIIGTGETEAFFGQGTRLTVV.

The V gene is TRBV7-9, the J gene TRBJ1-2; TRBD1 aligns across 12 bases. V lost 5 bases to trimming and J lost 5 bases; unmatched junction nucleotides: 12. The CDR3 has 17 residues. Germline loops: CDR1 SEHNR, CDR2 FQNEAQ (reference sequence). For the CDR3, the DNA is TGTGCCAGCAGCCCCGGAAGCGCGGGACAGGGGGCGTATGGCTACACCTTC. Translation gives CASSPGSAGQGAYGYTF.